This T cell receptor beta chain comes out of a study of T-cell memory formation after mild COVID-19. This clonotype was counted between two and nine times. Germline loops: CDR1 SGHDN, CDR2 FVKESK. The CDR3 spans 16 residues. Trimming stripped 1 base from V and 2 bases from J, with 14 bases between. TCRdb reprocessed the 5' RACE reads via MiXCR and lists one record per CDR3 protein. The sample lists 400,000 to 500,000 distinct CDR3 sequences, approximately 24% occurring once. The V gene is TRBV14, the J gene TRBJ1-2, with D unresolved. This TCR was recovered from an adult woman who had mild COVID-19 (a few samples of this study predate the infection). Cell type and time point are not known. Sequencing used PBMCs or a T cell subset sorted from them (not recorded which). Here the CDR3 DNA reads TGTGCCAGCAGCCAAGTGCTGGGGAGGCCCAACTATGGCTACACCTTC. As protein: CASSQVLGRPNYGYTF. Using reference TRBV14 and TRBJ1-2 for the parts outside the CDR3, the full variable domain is EAGVTQFPSHSVIEKGQTVTLRCDPISGHDNLYWYRRVMGKEIKFLLHFVKESKQDESGMPNNRFLAERTGGTYSTLKVQPAELEDSGVYFCASSQVLGRPNYGYTFGSGTRLTVV.